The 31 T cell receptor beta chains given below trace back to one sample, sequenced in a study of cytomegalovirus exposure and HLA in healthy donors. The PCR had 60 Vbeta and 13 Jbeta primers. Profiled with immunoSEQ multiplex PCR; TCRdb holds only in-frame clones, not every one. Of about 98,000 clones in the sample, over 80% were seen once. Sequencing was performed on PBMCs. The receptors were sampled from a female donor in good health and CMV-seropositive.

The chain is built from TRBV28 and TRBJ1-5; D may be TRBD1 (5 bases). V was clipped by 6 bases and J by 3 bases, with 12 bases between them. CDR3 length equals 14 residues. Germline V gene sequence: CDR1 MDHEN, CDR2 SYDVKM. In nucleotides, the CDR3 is TGTGCCAGCAGCCCTCTTGGGGCCAATCAGCCCCAGCATTTT. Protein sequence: CASSPLGANQPQHF.

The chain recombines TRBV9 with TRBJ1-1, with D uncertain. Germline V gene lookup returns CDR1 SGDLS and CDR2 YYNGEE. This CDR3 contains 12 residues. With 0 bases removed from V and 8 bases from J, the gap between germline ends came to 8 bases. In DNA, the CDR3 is TGTGCCAGCAGCGTAGATGGAGGCGAAGCTTTCTTT. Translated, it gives CASSVDGGEAFF.

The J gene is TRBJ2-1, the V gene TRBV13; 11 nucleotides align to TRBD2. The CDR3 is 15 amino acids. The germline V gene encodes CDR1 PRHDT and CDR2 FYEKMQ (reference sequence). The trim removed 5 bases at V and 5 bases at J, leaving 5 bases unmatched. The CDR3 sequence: CASSELAGVDNEQFF. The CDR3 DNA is TGTGCCAGCAGCGAACTAGCGGGGGTAGACAATGAGCAGTTCTTC.

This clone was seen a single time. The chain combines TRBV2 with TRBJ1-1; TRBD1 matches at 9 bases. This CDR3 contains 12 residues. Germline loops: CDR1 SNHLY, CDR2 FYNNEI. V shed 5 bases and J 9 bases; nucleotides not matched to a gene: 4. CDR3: CASSTGTGQAFF. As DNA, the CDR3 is TGTGCCAGCAGTACCGGGACAGGGCAAGCTTTCTTT.

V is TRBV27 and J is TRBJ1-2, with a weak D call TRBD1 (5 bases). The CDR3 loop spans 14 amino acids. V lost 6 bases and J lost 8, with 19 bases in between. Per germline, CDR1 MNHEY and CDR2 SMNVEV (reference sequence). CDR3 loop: CASRWAGVLGGYTF. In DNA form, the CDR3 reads TGTGCCAGCAGATGGGCGGGGGTTTTAGGGGGCTACACCTTC.

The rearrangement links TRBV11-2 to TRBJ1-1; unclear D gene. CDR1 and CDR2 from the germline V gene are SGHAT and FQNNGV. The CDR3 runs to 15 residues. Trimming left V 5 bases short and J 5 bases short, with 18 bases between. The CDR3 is CASSLMTRRGTEAFF. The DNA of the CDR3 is TGTGCCAGCAGCCTGATGACGCGACGAGGGACTGAAGCTTTCTTT.

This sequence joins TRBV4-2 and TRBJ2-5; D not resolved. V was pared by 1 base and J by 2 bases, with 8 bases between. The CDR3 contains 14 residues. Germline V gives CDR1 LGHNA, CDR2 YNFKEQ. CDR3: CASSQGQAQETQYF. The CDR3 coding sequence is TGTGCCAGCAGCCAAGGGCAGGCGCAAGAGACCCAGTACTTC.

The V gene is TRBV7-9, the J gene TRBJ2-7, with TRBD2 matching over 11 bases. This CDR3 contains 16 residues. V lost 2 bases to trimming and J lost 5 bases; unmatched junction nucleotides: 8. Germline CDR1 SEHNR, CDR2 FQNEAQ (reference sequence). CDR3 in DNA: TGTGCCAGCAGCTTACTAGCGGGGGGCCCAATTCACGAGCAGTACTTC. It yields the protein CASSLLAGGPIHEQYF.

The CDR3 DNA reads TGTGCCAGCAGCTCCGATCTAGCGGAATACAATGAGCAGTTCTTC. As protein: CASSSDLAEYNEQFF. The rearrangement joins TRBV11-2 to TRBJ2-1, with 7 bases fitting TRBD2. The CDR3 is 15 amino acids. V gave up 4 bases and J gave up 4 bases; unmatched junction bases: 7. Germline loops: CDR1 SGHAT, CDR2 FQNNGV.

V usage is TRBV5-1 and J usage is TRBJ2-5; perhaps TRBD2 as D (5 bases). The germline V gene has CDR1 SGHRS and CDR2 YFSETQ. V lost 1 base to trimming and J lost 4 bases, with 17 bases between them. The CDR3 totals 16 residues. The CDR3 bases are TGCGCCAGCAGCTTGTGGGTAACTAGATTGGGAGAGACCCAGTACTTC. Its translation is CASSLWVTRLGETQYF.

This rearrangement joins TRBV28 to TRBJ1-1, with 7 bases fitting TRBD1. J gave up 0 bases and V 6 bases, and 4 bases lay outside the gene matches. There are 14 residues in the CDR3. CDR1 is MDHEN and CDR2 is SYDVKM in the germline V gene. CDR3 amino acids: CASRSRGMNTEAFF. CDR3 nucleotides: TGTGCCAGCAGGTCCAGGGGGATGAACACTGAAGCTTTCTTT.

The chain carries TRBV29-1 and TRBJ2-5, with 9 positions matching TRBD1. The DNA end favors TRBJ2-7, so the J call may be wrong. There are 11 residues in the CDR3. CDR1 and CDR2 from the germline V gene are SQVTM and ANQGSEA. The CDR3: CSAGQGHEQYF. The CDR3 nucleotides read TGCAGCGCTGGACAGGGGCACGAGCAGTACTTC.

The CDR3 spells CACERDSRNEQFF. CDR3 nucleotide sequence: TGTGCCTGCGAAAGGGACAGCCGCAATGAGCAGTTCTTC. The chain is built from TRBV30 and TRBJ2-1, with 7 nucleotides matching TRBD1. This CDR3 spans 13 amino acids. CDR1 and CDR2 from the germline V gene are GTSNPN and SVGIG (reference sequence). Unmatched junction bases numbered 8, after V lost 6 bases and J lost 6 bases.

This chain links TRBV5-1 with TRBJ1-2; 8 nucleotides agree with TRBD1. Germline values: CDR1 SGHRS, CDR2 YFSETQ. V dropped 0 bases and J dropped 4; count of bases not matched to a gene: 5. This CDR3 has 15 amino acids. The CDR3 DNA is TGCGCCAGCAGCTTGGAAGGACAGGGCGGCTATGGCTACACCTTC. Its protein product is CASSLEGQGGYGYTF. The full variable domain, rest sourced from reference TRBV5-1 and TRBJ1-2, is KAGVTQTPRYLIKTRGQQVTLSCSPISGHRSVSWYQQTPGQGLQFLFEYFSETQRNKGNFPGRFSGRQFSNSRSEMNVSTLELGDSALYLCASSLEGQGGYGYTFGSGTRLTVV.

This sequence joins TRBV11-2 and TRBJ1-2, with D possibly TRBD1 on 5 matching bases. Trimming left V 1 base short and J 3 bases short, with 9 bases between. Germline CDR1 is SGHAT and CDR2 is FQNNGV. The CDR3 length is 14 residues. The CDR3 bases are TGTGCCAGCAGCTTAGGACGGGGGGACTATGGCTACACCTTC. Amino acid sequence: CASSLGRGDYGYTF.

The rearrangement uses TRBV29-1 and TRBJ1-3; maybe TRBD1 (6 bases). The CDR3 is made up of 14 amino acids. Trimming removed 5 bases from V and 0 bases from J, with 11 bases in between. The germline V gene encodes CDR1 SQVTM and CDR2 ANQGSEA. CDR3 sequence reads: CSVSDSLSGNTIYF. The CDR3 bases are TGCAGCGTTTCGGACAGCCTCTCTGGAAACACCATATATTTT.

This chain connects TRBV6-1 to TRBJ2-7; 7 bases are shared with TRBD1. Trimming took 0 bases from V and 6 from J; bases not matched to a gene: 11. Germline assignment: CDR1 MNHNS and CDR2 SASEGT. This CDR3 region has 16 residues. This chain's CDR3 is CASSEAPQGVDSEQYF. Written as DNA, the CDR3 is TGTGCCAGCAGTGAAGCCCCCCAGGGGGTCGATAGCGAGCAGTACTTC.

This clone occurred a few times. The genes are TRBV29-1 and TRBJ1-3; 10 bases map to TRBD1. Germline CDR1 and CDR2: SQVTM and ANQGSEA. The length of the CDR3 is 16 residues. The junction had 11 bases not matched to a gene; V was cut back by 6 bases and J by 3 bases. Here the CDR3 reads CSVEDRGSGRGNTIYF. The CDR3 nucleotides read TGCAGCGTCGAGGACAGGGGGTCTGGTCGTGGAAACACCATATATTTT.

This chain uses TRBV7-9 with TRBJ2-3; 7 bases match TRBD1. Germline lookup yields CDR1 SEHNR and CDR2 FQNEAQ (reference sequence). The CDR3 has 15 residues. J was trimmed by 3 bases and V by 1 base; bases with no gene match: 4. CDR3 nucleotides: TGTGCCAGCAGCTTAGGACAGGGCATTACAGATACGCAGTATTTT. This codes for CASSLGQGITDTQYF.

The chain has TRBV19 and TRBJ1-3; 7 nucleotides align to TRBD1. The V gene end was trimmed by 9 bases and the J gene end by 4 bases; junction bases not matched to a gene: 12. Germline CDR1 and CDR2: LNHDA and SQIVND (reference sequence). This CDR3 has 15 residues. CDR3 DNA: TGTGCCAGCAGAGAGGGGGCGCGGTCGGGAAACACCATATATTTT. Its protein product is CASREGARSGNTIYF.

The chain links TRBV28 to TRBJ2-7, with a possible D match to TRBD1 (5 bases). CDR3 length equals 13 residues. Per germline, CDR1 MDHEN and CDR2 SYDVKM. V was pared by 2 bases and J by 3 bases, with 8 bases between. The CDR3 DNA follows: TGTGCCAGCAGTTTACCCGACAGCTACGAGCAGTACTTC. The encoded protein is CASSLPDSYEQYF. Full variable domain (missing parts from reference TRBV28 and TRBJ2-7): DVKVTQSSRYLVKRTGEKVFLECVQDMDHENMFWYRQDPGLGLRLIYFSYDVKMKEKGDIPEGYSVSREKKERFSLILESASTNQTSMYLCASSLPDSYEQYFGPGTRLTVT.

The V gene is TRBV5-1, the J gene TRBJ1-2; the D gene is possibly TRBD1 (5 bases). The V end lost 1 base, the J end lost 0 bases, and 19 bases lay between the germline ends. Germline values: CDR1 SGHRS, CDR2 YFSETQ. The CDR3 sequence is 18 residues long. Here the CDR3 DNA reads TGCGCCAGCAGCTTGAGGGGATTCGGACGGAGCACTAACTATGGCTACACCTTC. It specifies CASSLRGFGRSTNYGYTF.

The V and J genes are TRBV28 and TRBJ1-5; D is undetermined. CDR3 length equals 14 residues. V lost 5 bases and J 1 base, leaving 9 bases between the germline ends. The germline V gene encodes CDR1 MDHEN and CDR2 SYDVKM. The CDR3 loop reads CASSVHSSNQPQHF. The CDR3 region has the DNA TGTGCCAGCAGTGTACACAGCAGCAATCAGCCCCAGCATTTT.

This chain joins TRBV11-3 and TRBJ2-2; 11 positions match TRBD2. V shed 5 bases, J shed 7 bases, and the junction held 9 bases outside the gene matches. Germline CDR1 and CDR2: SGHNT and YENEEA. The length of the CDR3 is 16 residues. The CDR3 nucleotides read TGTGCCAGCAGCCCTCTGACTAGCGGGGTGGGCGGGGAGCTGTTTTTT. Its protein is CASSPLTSGVGGELFF.

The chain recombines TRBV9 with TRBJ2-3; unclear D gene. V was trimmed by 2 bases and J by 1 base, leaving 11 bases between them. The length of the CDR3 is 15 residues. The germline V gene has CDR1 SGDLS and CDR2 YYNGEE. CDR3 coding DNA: TGTGCCAGCAGCGTCGTCGGCGGTCGCACAGATACGCAGTATTTT. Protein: CASSVVGGRTDTQYF. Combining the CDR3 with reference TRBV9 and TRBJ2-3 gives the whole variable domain DSGVTQTPKHLITATGQRVTLRCSPRSGDLSVYWYQQSLDQGLQFLIQYYNGEERAKGNILERFSAQQFPDLHSELNLSSLELGDSALYFCASSVVGGRTDTQYFGPGTRLTVL.

The CDR3 loop reads CASSARGGVGDTQYF. The CDR3 nucleotides read TGTGCCAGCAGTGCCCGGGGGGGCGTCGGAGATACGCAGTATTTT. The chain employs TRBV6-5 and TRBJ2-3, with 8 bases fitting TRBD2. The CDR3 has 15 amino acids. V shed 5 bases and J 5 bases; nucleotides not matched to a gene: 9. In germline, CDR1 is MNHEY, CDR2 SVGAGI.

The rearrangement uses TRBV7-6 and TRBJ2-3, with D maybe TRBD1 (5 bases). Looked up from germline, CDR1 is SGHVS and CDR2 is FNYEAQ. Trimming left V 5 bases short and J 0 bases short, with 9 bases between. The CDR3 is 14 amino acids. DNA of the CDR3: TGTGCCAGCAGCCGGACACCTAGCACAGATACGCAGTATTTT. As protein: CASSRTPSTDTQYF. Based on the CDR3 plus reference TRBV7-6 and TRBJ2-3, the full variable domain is GAGVSQSPRYKVTKRGQDVALRCDPISGHVSLYWYRQALGQGPEFLTYFNYEAQQDKSGLPNDRFSAERPEGSISTLTIQRTEQRDSAMYRCASSRTPSTDTQYFGPGTRLTVL.

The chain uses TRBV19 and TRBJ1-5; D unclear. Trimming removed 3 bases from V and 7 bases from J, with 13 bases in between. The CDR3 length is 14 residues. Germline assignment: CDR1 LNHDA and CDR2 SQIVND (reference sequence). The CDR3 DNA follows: TGTGCCAGTAGTATCGTCGAGGGCCCCCAGCCCCAGCATTTT. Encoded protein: CASSIVEGPQPQHF.

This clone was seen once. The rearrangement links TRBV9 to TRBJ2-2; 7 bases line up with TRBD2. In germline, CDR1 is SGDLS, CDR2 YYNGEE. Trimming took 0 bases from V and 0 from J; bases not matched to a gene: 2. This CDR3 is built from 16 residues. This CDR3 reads CASSVGGRANTGELFF. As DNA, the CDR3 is TGTGCCAGCAGCGTAGGAGGGAGGGCGAACACCGGGGAGCTGTTTTTT. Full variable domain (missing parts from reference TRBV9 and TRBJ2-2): DSGVTQTPKHLITATGQRVTLRCSPRSGDLSVYWYQQSLDQGLQFLIQYYNGEERAKGNILERFSAQQFPDLHSELNLSSLELGDSALYFCASSVGGRANTGELFFGEGSRLTVL.

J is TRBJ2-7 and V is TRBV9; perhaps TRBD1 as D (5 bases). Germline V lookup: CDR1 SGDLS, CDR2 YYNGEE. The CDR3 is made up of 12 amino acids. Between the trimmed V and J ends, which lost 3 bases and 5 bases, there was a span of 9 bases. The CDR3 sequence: CASSESGHEQYF. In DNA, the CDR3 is TGTGCCAGCAGCGAGTCAGGGCACGAGCAGTACTTC. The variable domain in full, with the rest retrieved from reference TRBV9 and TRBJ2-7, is DSGVTQTPKHLITATGQRVTLRCSPRSGDLSVYWYQQSLDQGLQFLIQYYNGEERAKGNILERFSAQQFPDLHSELNLSSLELGDSALYFCASSESGHEQYFGPGTRLTVT.

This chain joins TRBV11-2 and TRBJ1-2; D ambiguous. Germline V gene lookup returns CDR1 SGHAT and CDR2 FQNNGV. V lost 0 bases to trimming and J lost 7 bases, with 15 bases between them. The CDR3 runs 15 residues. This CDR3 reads CASSLDSLGSGGYTF. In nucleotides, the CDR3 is TGTGCCAGCAGCTTAGATTCGTTGGGGAGTGGTGGCTACACCTTC. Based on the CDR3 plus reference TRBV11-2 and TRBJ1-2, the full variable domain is EAGVAQSPRYKIIEKRQSVAFWCNPISGHATLYWYQQILGQGPKLLIQFQNNGVVDDSQLPKDRFSAERLKGVDSTLKIQPAKLEDSAVYLCASSLDSLGSGGYTFGSGTRLTVV.